Shown below are 14 T cell receptor beta chains from a single sample sequenced in a study of cytomegalovirus exposure and HLA in healthy donors. The study ran its PCR with 60 Vbeta and 13 Jbeta primers. TCRdb keeps only in-frame clones here, not all; method: immunoSEQ multiplex PCR. The sample yields some 170,000 clones, approximately 78% seen once. Sequencing was done on a sample of PBMCs. The receptors originated from a girl under 10 years old in good health and CMV-seropositive.

The chain combines TRBV4-1 with TRBJ2-1, with D perhaps matching TRBD2 (6 bases). Germline V gives CDR1 MGHRA, CDR2 YSYEKL. Trimming removed 1 base from V and 2 bases from J, with 15 bases in between. CDR3 length equals 17 residues. The CDR3 DNA is TGCGCCAGCAGCCAAGGCCCAGCGGGTGGGCCCTACAATGAGCAGTTCTTC. Its protein is CASSQGPAGGPYNEQFF.

The chain recombines TRBV30 with TRBJ2-7; D not resolved. The V end was cut by 3 bases, the J end by 7 bases, with 16 bases between. This CDR3 has 13 residues. Germline CDR1 is GTSNPN and CDR2 is SVGIG (reference sequence). The CDR3: CAWSPYAPGEQYF. The CDR3 DNA reads as TGTGCCTGGAGCCCCTATGCCCCCGGTGAGCAGTACTTC.

This sequence joins TRBV28 and TRBJ1-5; tentative D call: TRBD1 (6 bases). The CDR3 covers 15 residues. Germline V gives CDR1 MDHEN, CDR2 SYDVKM. V was clipped by 8 bases and J by 9 bases, with 23 bases between them. CDR3 bases: TGTGCCAGCCCGCCCCCCCCGGACAGAAGATCGCCCCAGCATTTT. Protein: CASPPPPDRRSPQHF.

The CDR3 here is CSVEEDRENEKLFF. CDR3 DNA sequence: TGCAGCGTTGAGGAGGACAGGGAGAATGAAAAACTGTTTTTT. The chain employs TRBV29-1 and TRBJ1-4; 8 bases are shared with TRBD1. The CDR3 contains 14 residues. Germline V gene sequence: CDR1 SQVTM, CDR2 ANQGSEA. Unmatched junction bases numbered 5, after V lost 3 bases and J lost 5 bases.

The genes are TRBV7-9 and TRBJ1-1, with 8 bases fitting TRBD1. Germline V lookup: CDR1 SEHNR, CDR2 FQNEAQ (reference sequence). The CDR3 runs 14 residues. V shed 2 bases and J 6 bases; nucleotides not matched to a gene: 5. CDR3 in amino acids: CASSLQGAKAEAFF. The CDR3 nucleotides read TGTGCCAGCAGCTTACAGGGGGCTAAAGCTGAAGCTTTCTTT.

The gene calls are TRBV2 and TRBJ2-7; D remains ambiguous. This CDR3 has 11 residues. Germline V gene sequence: CDR1 SNHLY, CDR2 FYNNEI. The V end lost 3 bases, the J end lost 4 bases, and 4 bases lay between the germline ends. CDR3 amino acids: CASSELYEQYF. The DNA for the CDR3 is TGTGCCAGCAGTGAGTTATACGAGCAGTACTTC.

This chain links TRBV5-1 with TRBJ1-2; 9 positions agree with TRBD1. From germline, CDR1 is SGHRS and CDR2 YFSETQ. V lost 2 bases to trimming and J lost 7 bases; unmatched junction nucleotides: 6. This CDR3 contains 14 residues. The DNA for the CDR3 is TGCGCCAGCAGCTTAACAGGGGGCGCGGGTGGCTACACCTTC. Translating gives CASSLTGGAGGYTF.

The CDR3 nucleotides read TGTGCCAGTACTAGCGGCAAGGAGACCCAGTACTTC. Protein: CASTSGKETQYF. V usage is TRBV28 and J usage is TRBJ2-5; 8 positions match TRBD2. Germline CDR1 reads MDHEN; CDR2 reads SYDVKM. CDR3 length: 12 amino acids. J was trimmed by 5 bases and V by 9 bases; bases with no gene match: 5.

This chain links TRBV5-6 with TRBJ1-1, with a weak D call TRBD1 (5 bases). Trimming cost V 7 bases and J 4 bases, with 14 bases left between them. Per germline, CDR1 SGHDT and CDR2 YYEEEE. The CDR3 covers 13 residues. In DNA, the CDR3 is TGTGCCAGCGCCCTATCGGGGGGCACTGAAGCTTTCTTT. Its translation: CASALSGGTEAFF.

The CDR3 coding sequence is TGTGCCTGGAGTGTACACAGGGGGTCCCAGTACTTC. Translated, it gives CAWSVHRGSQYF. The gene calls are TRBV30 and TRBJ2-4; 8 bases are a match to TRBD1. CDR3 length: 12 residues. Germline V gene lookup returns CDR1 GTSNPN and CDR2 SVGIG (reference sequence). V shed 0 bases, J shed 13 bases, and the junction held 5 bases outside the gene matches. The whole variable domain, filled in from reference TRBV30 and TRBJ2-4, reads SQTIHQWPATLVQPVGSPLSLECTVEGTSNPNLYWYRQAAGRGLQLLFYSVGIGQISSEVPQNLSASRPQDRQFILSSKKLLLSDSGFYLCAWSVHRGSQYFGAGTRLSVL.

The V call is TRBV19, the J call TRBJ2-2; 7 nucleotides align to TRBD2. The germline CDR1 and CDR2 sequences are LNHDA and SQIVND (reference sequence). The CDR3 is 14 amino acids. Trimming took 2 bases from V and 7 from J; bases not matched to a gene: 4. The DNA of the CDR3 is TGTGCCAGTAGTATAAAGCGGGACGTCGGGGAGCTGTTTTTT. This codes for CASSIKRDVGELFF. The variable domain in full, completed from reference TRBV19 and TRBJ2-2, reads DGGITQSPKYLFRKEGQNVTLSCEQNLNHDAMYWYRQDPGQGLRLIYYSQIVNDFQKGDIAEGYSVSREKKESFPLTVTSAQKNPTAFYLCASSIKRDVGELFFGEGSRLTVL.

This rearrangement joins TRBV25-1 to TRBJ2-3, with unresolved D. Germline CDR1 is MGHDK and CDR2 is SYGVNS. The CDR3 consists of 16 residues. The germline V and J ends were trimmed by 5 bases and 1 base, with 16 bases remaining between them. CDR3 sequence (DNA): TGTGCCAGCAGTCCCCTCACCGGTCCTGGCACAGATACGCAGTATTTT. The encoded protein is CASSPLTGPGTDTQYF.

This chain joins TRBV5-1 and TRBJ2-5; D may be TRBD2 (5 bases). Per germline, CDR1 SGHRS and CDR2 YFSETQ. V lost 3 bases and J 2 bases, leaving 11 bases between the germline ends. This CDR3 comprises 14 residues. The CDR3 region is CASSWRTEQETQYF. CDR3 sequence (DNA): TGCGCCAGCAGCTGGAGGACGGAGCAAGAGACCCAGTACTTC.

J is TRBJ2-1 and V is TRBV28, with a possible D match to TRBD1 (6 bases). V lost 6 bases and J 8 bases, leaving 11 bases between the germline ends. CDR1 is MDHEN, CDR2 SYDVKM, per germline. The CDR3 covers 12 residues. DNA of the CDR3: TGTGCCAGCAGCTACAGGGTCGATGAGCAGTTCTTC. Protein sequence: CASSYRVDEQFF.